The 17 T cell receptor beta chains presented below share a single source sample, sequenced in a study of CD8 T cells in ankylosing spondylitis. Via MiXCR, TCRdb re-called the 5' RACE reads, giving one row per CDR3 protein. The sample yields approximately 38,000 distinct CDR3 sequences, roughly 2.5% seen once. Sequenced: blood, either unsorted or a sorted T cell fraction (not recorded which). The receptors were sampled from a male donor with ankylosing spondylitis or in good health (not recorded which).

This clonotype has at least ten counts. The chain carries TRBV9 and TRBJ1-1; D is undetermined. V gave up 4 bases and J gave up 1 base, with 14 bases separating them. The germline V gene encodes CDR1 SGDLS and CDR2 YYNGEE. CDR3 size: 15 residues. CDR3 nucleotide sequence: TGTGCCAGCAGCCCCAGGCTCCGGGAGAACACTGAAGCTTTCTTT. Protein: CASSPRLRENTEAFF.

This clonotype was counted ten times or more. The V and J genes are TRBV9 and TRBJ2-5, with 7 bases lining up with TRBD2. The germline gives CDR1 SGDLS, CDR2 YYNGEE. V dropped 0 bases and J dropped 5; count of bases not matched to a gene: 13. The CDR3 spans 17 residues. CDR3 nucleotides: TGTGCCAGCAGCGTAGGGAACGGCGGGAGCGGGGTGGAGACCCAGTACTTC. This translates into CASSVGNGGSGVETQYF.

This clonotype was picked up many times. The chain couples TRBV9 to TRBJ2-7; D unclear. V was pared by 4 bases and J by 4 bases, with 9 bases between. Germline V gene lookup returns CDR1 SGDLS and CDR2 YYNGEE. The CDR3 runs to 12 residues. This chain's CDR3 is CASSRSEYEQYF. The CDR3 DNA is TGTGCCAGCAGCAGATCAGAATACGAGCAGTACTTC. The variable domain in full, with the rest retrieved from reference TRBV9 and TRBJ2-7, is DSGVTQTPKHLITATGQRVTLRCSPRSGDLSVYWYQQSLDQGLQFLIQYYNGEERAKGNILERFSAQQFPDLHSELNLSSLELGDSALYFCASSRSEYEQYFGPGTRLTVT.

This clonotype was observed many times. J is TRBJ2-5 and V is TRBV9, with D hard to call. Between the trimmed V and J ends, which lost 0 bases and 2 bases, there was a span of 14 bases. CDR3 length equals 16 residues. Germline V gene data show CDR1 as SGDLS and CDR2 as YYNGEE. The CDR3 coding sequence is TGTGCCAGCAGCGTAGGAGTTGACCTCCCGCAAGAGACCCAGTACTTC. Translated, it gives CASSVGVDLPQETQYF.

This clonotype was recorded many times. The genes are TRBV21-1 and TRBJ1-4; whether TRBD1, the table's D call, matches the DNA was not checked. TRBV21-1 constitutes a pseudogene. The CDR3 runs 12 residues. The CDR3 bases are TGTGCCGGGGGCAGGGGGCGCGAAAAACTGTTTTTT. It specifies CAGGRGREKLFF.

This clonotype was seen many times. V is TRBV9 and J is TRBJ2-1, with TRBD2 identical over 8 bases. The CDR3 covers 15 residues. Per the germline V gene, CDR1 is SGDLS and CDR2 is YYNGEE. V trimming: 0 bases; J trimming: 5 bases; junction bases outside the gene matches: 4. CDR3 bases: TGTGCCAGCAGCGTAGGCCCGGGGGGGAACAATGAGCAGTTCTTC. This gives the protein CASSVGPGGNNEQFF.

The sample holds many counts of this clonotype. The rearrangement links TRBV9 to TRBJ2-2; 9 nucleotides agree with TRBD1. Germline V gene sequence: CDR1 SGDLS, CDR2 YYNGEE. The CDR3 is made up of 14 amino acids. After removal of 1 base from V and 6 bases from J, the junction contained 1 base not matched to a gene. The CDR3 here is CASSVRQGAGELFF. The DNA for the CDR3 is TGTGCCAGCAGCGTAAGACAGGGGGCCGGGGAGCTGTTTTTT.

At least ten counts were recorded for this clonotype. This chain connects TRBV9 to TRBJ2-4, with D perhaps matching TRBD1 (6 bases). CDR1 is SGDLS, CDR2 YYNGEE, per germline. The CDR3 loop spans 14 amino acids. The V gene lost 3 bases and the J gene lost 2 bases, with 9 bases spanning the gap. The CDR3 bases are TGTGCCAGCAGCGCCACAGGGTCCAAAAACATTCAGTACTTC. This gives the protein CASSATGSKNIQYF.

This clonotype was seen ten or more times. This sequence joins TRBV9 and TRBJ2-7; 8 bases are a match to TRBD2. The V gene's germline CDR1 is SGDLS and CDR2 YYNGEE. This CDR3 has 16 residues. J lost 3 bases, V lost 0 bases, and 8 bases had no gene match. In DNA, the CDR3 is TGTGCCAGCAGCGTAGCGAGCCTAGCGGGCGACTACGAGCAGTACTTC. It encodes CASSVASLAGDYEQYF. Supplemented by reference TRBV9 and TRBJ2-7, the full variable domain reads DSGVTQTPKHLITATGQRVTLRCSPRSGDLSVYWYQQSLDQGLQFLIQYYNGEERAKGNILERFSAQQFPDLHSELNLSSLELGDSALYFCASSVASLAGDYEQYFGPGTRLTVT.

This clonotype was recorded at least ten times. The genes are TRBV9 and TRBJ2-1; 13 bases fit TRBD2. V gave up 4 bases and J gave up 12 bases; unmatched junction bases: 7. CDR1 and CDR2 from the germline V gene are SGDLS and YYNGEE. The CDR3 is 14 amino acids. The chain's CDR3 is CASSPRTSGRMQFF. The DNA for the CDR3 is TGTGCCAGCAGCCCACGGACTAGCGGGAGAATGCAGTTCTTC.

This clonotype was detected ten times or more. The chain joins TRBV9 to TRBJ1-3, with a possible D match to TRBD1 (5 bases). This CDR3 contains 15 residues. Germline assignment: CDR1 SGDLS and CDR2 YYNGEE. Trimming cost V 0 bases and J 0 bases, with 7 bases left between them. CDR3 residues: CASSVGGDSGNTIYF. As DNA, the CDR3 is TGTGCCAGCAGCGTAGGGGGGGACTCTGGAAACACCATATATTTT.

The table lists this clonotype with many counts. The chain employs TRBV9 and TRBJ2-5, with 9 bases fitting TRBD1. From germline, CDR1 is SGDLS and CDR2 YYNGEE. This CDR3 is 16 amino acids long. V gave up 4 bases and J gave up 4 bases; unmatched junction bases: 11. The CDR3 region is CASSLETGGSRETQYF. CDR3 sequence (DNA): TGTGCCAGCAGCCTAGAGACAGGGGGTTCACGAGAGACCCAGTACTTC.

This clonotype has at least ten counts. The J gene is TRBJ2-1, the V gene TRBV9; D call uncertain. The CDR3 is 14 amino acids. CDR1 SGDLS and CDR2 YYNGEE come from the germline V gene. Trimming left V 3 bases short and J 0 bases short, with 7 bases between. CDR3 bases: TGTGCCAGCAGCGGCAGGACCTCCTACAATGAGCAGTTCTTC. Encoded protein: CASSGRTSYNEQFF.

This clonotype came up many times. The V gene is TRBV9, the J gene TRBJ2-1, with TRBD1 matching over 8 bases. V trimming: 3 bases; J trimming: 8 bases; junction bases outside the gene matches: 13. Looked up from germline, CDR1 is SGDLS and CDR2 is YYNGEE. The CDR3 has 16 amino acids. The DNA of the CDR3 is TGTGCCAGCAGCGCATCGGGACAGGCCCCTTTGGATGAGCAGTTCTTC. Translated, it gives CASSASGQAPLDEQFF.

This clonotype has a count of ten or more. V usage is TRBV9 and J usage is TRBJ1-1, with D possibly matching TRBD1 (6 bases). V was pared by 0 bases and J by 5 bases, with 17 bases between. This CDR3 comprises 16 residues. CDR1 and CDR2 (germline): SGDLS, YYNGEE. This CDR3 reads CASSVEGGLGSTEAFF. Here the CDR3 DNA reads TGTGCCAGCAGCGTAGAGGGGGGGCTAGGGTCTACTGAAGCTTTCTTT.

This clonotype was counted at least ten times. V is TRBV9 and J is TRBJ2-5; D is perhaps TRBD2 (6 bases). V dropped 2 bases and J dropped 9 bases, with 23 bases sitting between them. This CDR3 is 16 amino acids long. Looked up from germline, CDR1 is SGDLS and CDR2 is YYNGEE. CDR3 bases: TGTGCCAGCAGCGTCGGATACCGTCGGGACTCCCCCTCCCAGTACTTC. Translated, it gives CASSVGYRRDSPSQYF. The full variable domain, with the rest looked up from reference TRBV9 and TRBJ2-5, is DSGVTQTPKHLITATGQRVTLRCSPRSGDLSVYWYQQSLDQGLQFLIQYYNGEERAKGNILERFSAQQFPDLHSELNLSSLELGDSALYFCASSVGYRRDSPSQYFGPGTRLLVL.

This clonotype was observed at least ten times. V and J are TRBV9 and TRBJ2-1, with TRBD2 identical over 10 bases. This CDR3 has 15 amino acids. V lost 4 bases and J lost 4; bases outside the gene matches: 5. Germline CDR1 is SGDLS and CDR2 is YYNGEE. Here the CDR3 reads CASSPSSGSYNEQFF. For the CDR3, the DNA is TGTGCCAGCAGCCCTTCTAGCGGGAGTTACAATGAGCAGTTCTTC.